The next 9 T cell receptor beta chains were all read from a single sample in a study of radiotherapy plus CTLA-4 blockade in lung cancer. Repertoires were generated with immunoSEQ multiplex PCR, while TCRdb's copy carries only in-frame clones and drops some. The table has over 95,000 clones, 60% to 75% seen once; the top ten hold approximately 2.6%. The sequenced sample was peripheral blood, obtained from a patient treated with radiotherapy plus ipilimumab. The receptors were sampled from a human donor with non-small cell lung cancer who had a partial response to radiotherapy plus ipilimumab. Some clones in this sample may be carry-over from other donors' samples.

The chain combines TRBV6-6 with TRBJ1-2; a weak D match, TRBD1 (6 bases). The CDR3 runs 14 residues. V shed 6 bases and J shed 6 bases, with 17 bases lying between them. Germline V gives CDR1 MNHNY, CDR2 SVGAGI (reference sequence). The CDR3 sequence: CASRNFRGFNGYTF. The CDR3 DNA reads as TGTGCCAGCAGAAATTTTAGGGGGTTCAATGGCTACACCTTC.

V and J are TRBV5-6 and TRBJ2-7; the D gene is possibly TRBD1 (6 bases). The V gene's germline CDR1 is SGHDT and CDR2 YYEEEE. The V and J ends lost 4 bases and 0 bases respectively, with 17 bases between them. The CDR3 totals 16 residues. The DNA of the CDR3 is TGTGCCAGCAGCCGCCTCAGGGGACGGAGCTCCTACGAGCAGTACTTC. Its protein is CASSRLRGRSSYEQYF.

This clone was seen many times. The chain uses TRBV19 and TRBJ1-3; tentative D call: TRBD1 (6 bases). Germline loops: CDR1 LNHDA, CDR2 SQIVND (reference sequence). V was shortened by 3 bases and J by 0 bases, with 12 bases between the two germline ends. This CDR3 has 16 amino acids. The CDR3 nucleotides read TGTGCCAGTAGTATTGTTCGGGGGGCCTCTGGAAACACCATATATTTT. It encodes CASSIVRGASGNTIYF. Complete variable domain (other parts from reference TRBV19 and TRBJ1-3): DGGITQSPKYLFRKEGQNVTLSCEQNLNHDAMYWYRQDPGQGLRLIYYSQIVNDFQKGDIAEGYSVSREKKESFPLTVTSAQKNPTAFYLCASSIVRGASGNTIYFGEGSWLTVV.

V usage is TRBV5-1 and J usage is TRBJ2-2; 9 nucleotides align to TRBD2. The CDR3 runs to 18 residues. The V gene end was trimmed by 0 bases and the J gene end by 2 bases; junction bases not matched to a gene: 8. The germline V gene encodes CDR1 SGHRS and CDR2 YFSETQ. The CDR3 region has the DNA TGCGCCAGCAGCTTGGGTCCAGTAGCGGGAGAAAACACCGGGGAGCTGTTTTTT. It translates to CASSLGPVAGENTGELFF.

This clone was detected only once. The rearrangement joins TRBV4-2 to TRBJ1-1; 10 nucleotides align to TRBD1. After removal of 1 base from V and 7 bases from J, the junction contained 6 bases not matched to a gene. Germline lookup yields CDR1 LGHNA and CDR2 YNFKEQ. The CDR3 covers 15 residues. CDR3 nucleotides: TGTGCCAGCAGCCAAGGGATCGGGACAGGGGATGAAGCTTTCTTT. Translating gives CASSQGIGTGDEAFF.

The chain is built from TRBV15 and TRBJ2-2; TRBD1 agrees at 8 bases. The germline gives CDR1 LNHNV, CDR2 YYDKDF (reference sequence). The trim removed 4 bases at V and 1 base at J, leaving 2 bases unmatched. The CDR3 extends over 15 amino acids. The chain's CDR3 is CATSKGQGNTGELFF. The DNA for the CDR3 is TGTGCCACCAGCAAAGGACAGGGGAACACCGGGGAGCTGTTTTTT.

By frequency in the sample, this clone is medium-sized. This sequence joins TRBV13 and TRBJ2-7, with D perhaps matching TRBD1 (5 bases). Germline-derived CDR1 and CDR2 are PRHDT and FYEKMQ (reference sequence). This CDR3 is 16 amino acids long. Trimming removed 2 bases at V and 4 bases at J, with 18 bases between. CDR3 bases: TGTGCCAGCAGCTTAAAAGGGGCAGCAATCACGTACGAGCAGTACTTC. As protein: CASSLKGAAITYEQYF.

Only one count was recorded for this clone. This chain uses TRBV11-2 with TRBJ2-5, with 7 bases fitting TRBD2. The J segment lost 9 bases and the V segment lost 0 bases, leaving 1 base of the junction unmatched. Germline V CDR1 and CDR2: SGHAT, FQNNGV. There are 12 residues in the CDR3. The DNA for the CDR3 is TGTGCCAGCAGCTTAGATGGACTAGCCCAGTACTTC. Protein sequence: CASSLDGLAQYF.

This clone has only a few counts. Here the CDR3 reads CASSQDPSGQGISSPLHF. The CDR3 coding sequence is TGCGCCAGCAGCCAAGATCCCAGCGGACAGGGAATAAGTTCACCCCTCCACTTT. The genes are TRBV4-3 and TRBJ1-6; 8 bases are a match to TRBD1. The CDR3 has 18 residues. After removal of 0 bases from V and 9 bases from J, the junction contained 13 bases not matched to a gene. Per germline, CDR1 LGHNA and CDR2 YSLEER.